This TCR beta chain is from a study of CD8+CD57+ T cells in acquired aplastic anemia. Background on the study: Roughly 3 ug was the average amount of DNA from sorted CD4+ and CD8+ cells.

The template used for profiling TCR beta VDJ and CDR3 was genomic DNA. TCRdb processed the reads anew with MiXCR; each CDR3 protein has one entry. Counted here are roughly 250,000 distinct CDR3 sequences, approximately 79% occurring once; the ten biggest clones make up approximately 42%. This clonotype was counted between two and nine times. Because the CDR3's place on the DNA is in doubt, the DNA is left out and the CDR3 is given as listed by TCRdb. Selection for sequencing was limited to patients who had shown CD8+CD57+ cell expansion by flow cytometry. No therapy was given to patients before blood sampling. Termini included, the CDR3 measures 14 amino acids. Germline CDR1 is SGHVT and CDR2 is SQSDAQ.

This receptor was taken from a human donor with aplastic anemia. The sample taken for sequencing was sorted CD4+, CD8+, or CD8+CD57+ T cells (not recorded which) from PBMCs. This sequence joins TRBV7-4 and TRBJ2-3. The CDR3 here is CASSVVGTSSTSGF.